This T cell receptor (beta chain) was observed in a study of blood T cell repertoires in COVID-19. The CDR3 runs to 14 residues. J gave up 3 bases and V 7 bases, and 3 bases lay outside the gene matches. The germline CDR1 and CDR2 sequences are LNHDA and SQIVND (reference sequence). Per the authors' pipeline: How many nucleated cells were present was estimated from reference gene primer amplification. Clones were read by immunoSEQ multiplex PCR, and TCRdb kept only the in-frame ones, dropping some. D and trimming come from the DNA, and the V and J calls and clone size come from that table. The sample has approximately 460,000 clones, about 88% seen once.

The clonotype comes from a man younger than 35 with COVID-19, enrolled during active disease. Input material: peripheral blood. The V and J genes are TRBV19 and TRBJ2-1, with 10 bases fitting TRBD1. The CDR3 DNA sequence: TGTGCCAGTATGGGGGACAGGGGCTACAATGAGCAGTTCTTC. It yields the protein CASMGDRGYNEQFF.